This record looks at one TCR beta chain sequence and its context. Its specificity is not known. These data originate in a study of PD-L1 blockade in urothelial cancer. For the study at large: Investigators checked blood 3 weeks (second dose) and 6 weeks after treatment start. General observations from the study: Below-median pretreatment blood TCR clonality predicted better survival.

As for time point: peripheral blood 6 weeks after treatment start. The data were produced by immunoSEQ multiplex PCR, yet TCRdb's version contains in-frame clones alone and is incomplete. There are some 23,000 clones in the sample; about four fifths occur only once, and about 1.6% lies in the top ten. CDR3 length equals 16 residues. Germline CDR1 is SGHTA and CDR2 is FQGNSA. The J segment lost 6 bases and the V segment lost 3 bases, leaving 11 bases of the junction unmatched. Sequencing used PBMCs, obtained around atezolizumab (anti-PD-L1) treatment. The V and J genes are TRBV7-2 and TRBJ2-1; 7 bases match TRBD2. The clonotype comes from a man aged 70 or older with urothelial cancer. CDR3 sequence: CASSFFAGEGSNEQFF. In DNA form, the CDR3 reads TGTGCCAGCAGCTTCTTCGCGGGAGAAGGCAGCAATGAGCAGTTCTTC.